This T cell receptor beta chain is drawn from a study of a mutant IDH1 vaccine in newly diagnosed glioma (dated by TCRdb to the early 2020s). Study-level background: Of the 30 or so patients who were treated, approximately 60% were male and about 40% were female, and the mean age was around 43 years. Before enrollment, most patients had been given radiochemotherapy with temozolomide as standard therapy, while the rest had received either radiotherapy alone or temozolomide alone. Peripheral blood samples were drawn at six visits, namely V03 (baseline), V05, V07, V10, V12 and V13. Longitudinal TCRB deep sequencing was performed for about 25 treated patients wherever samples were available for exploratory analyses.

Points the paper makes about the study in general: Pseudoprogression appeared unrelated to alterations in the top peripheral T cell clonotypes detected by TCRB sequencing. The authors stated that sample limitations prevented analyses of patient blood samples from being reproduced. Selection of PBMC samples for TCRB deep sequencing was based on availability. Immune responses induced by the vaccine were seen in roughly 92% of patients across multiple MHC alleles.

Explained via the paper, the time point label denotes: baseline, week 1 (first vaccination visit). According to the study, the label for this sample's treatment or condition signals: pre-vaccination baseline after standard-of-care therapy. Newly diagnosed WHO grade 3 or 4 IDH1-mutant astrocytomas showing loss of nuclear ATRX were present in the donors. The samples were drawn from NOA16, a multicentre, single-arm, open-label phase I trial in Germany that tested a mutant IDH1 peptide vaccine in humans for the first time. Visit V03 blood draws served as the baseline sample for immunogenicity testing. Genomic DNA for TCRB sequencing was extracted from EDTA blood using the DNeasy Blood and Tissue Kit. Libraries were prepared through the immunoSEQ multiplex PCR assay. Rearranged TCR beta chain sequences were amplified with the hsTCRB Kit following the manufacturer's protocol. Sequencing of TCRB libraries was carried out on an Illumina MiSeq. As for the authors' bioinformatics: Demultiplexing, trimming and gene mapping were performed with the kit vendor's proprietary platform. TCRdb holds this immuneACCESS table with in-frame rearrangements only. Some clones are missing; in checked studies, unresolved V genes explain under half, and the rest has no known cause. V and J calls and clone size are given by that table; D and trimming were obtained from the DNA. In all, the sample holds 15,000 to 20,000 clones, and 95% to 96% of those were seen once. Jointly, the top ten make up more than 3.5% of the sample.

Note on this clone: Its antigen is unknown. Per-base qualities were not stored, and no clone one base away is much larger.

Per the germline V gene (reference sequence), SEHNR is the CDR1 and FQNEAQ is the CDR2. V gives up 5 bases and J gives up 1 base, and the segment between their germline ends measures 5 bases. From the cysteine through the phenylalanine, the CDR3 covers 12 amino acids. This entry keeps only the CDR3 DNA: 36 bases, framed from base 1. The origin of this receptor is a woman under 30 with glioma. Some clones in this sample may be carry-over from other donors' samples. This sample comprised peripheral blood mononuclear cells (PBMCs), obtained from a glioma patient treated with radiotherapy, temozolomide or both. Rearrangement joined TRBV7-9 to TRBJ2-5, with the D gene too uncertain to name. The DNA sequence is TGTGCCAGCAGCGTAAGCCAAGAGACCCAGTACTTC. It translates as CASSVSQETQYF.